The 9 T cell receptor beta chains in this list originate from one sample, sequenced in a study of CD8 T cells in ankylosing spondylitis. TCRdb redid the calling of the 5' RACE reads with MiXCR, one entry per CDR3 protein. The sample carries around 250,000 distinct CDR3 sequences, about 10% recorded once. Sequences were obtained from blood, either unsorted or a sorted T cell fraction (not recorded which). The source is a male donor with ankylosing spondylitis or in good health (not recorded which).

This clonotype was seen at least ten times. The J gene is TRBJ2-3, the V gene TRBV12-3 or TRBV12-4, with D perhaps being TRBD1 or TRBD2 (6 bases each). The CDR3 sequence is 14 residues long. With 3 bases removed from V and 4 bases from J, the gap between germline ends came to 11 bases. The CDR3 here is CASSLGGYSDTQYF. As DNA, the CDR3 is TGTGCCAGCAGTTTGGGGGGCTATTCAGATACGCAGTATTTT.

Ten or more counts support this clonotype. The chain uses TRBV9 and TRBJ2-7; possibly TRBD2 for D (5 bases). The ends were cut back, 3 bases at V and 0 bases at J, with 10 bases in the middle. The CDR3 sequence is 14 residues long. CDR1 is SGDLS, CDR2 YYNGEE, per germline. The CDR3 protein is CASSERSYSYEQYF. In DNA, the CDR3 is TGTGCCAGCAGCGAGCGGAGCTACTCCTACGAGCAGTACTTC.

The chain employs TRBV12-3 or TRBV12-4 and TRBJ1-5, with a weak D call TRBD1 (5 bases). CDR3 length equals 13 residues. Trimming pared 3 bases from V and 5 bases from J, leaving 8 bases between. DNA for the CDR3: TGTGCCAGCAGTTTGACAGCTGATCAGCCCCAGCATTTT. Translating it yields CASSLTADQPQHF.

CDR3 bases: TGTGCCAGCAGCTTTACAGGGGCCGTCTATAATTCACCCCTCCACTTT. Its protein product is CASSFTGAVYNSPLHF. The chain carries TRBV7-2 and TRBJ1-6, with 7 bases identical to TRBD1. Germline trimming cut 3 bases from V and 3 bases from J; bases unmatched to any gene: 5. Germline CDR1 SGHTA, CDR2 FQGNSA. The CDR3 has 16 amino acids. Combining the CDR3 with reference TRBV7-2 and TRBJ1-6 gives the whole variable domain GAGVSQSPSNKVTEKGKDVELRCDPISGHTALYWYRQSLGQGLEFLIYFQGNSAPDKSGLPSDRFSAERTGGSVSTLTIQRTQQEDSAVYLCASSFTGAVYNSPLHFGNGTRLTVT.

This clonotype appeared many times. The rearrangement links TRBV5-1 to TRBJ2-3, with TRBD2 identical over 7 bases. The CDR3 runs to 16 residues. The trim removed 0 bases at V and 5 bases at J, leaving 9 bases unmatched. Germline loops: CDR1 SGHRS, CDR2 YFSETQ. In DNA, the CDR3 is TGCGCCAGCAGCTTGGGGACTAGTTTTGATTTAGATACGCAGTATTTT. It is translated as CASSLGTSFDLDTQYF. Filled out from reference TRBV5-1 and TRBJ2-3, the complete variable domain reads KAGVTQTPRYLIKTRGQQVTLSCSPISGHRSVSWYQQTPGQGLQFLFEYFSETQRNKGNFPGRFSGRQFSNSRSEMNVSTLELGDSALYLCASSLGTSFDLDTQYFGPGTRLTVL.

In this sample, this clonotype turned up many times. This sequence joins TRBV5-1 and TRBJ2-1, with TRBD1 identical over 9 bases. CDR1 and CDR2 from the germline V gene are SGHRS and YFSETQ. The CDR3 contains 14 residues. J lost 8 bases, V lost 3 bases, and 6 bases had no gene match. CDR3 in amino acids: CASSSGQGNYEQFF. The DNA for the CDR3 is TGCGCCAGCAGCTCGGGACAGGGTAATTATGAGCAGTTCTTC.

This clonotype was counted between two and nine times. V is TRBV3-1 and J is TRBJ1-5; D call uncertain. Germline CDR1 is LGHDT and CDR2 is YNNKEL (reference sequence). The CDR3 has 14 residues. Between the trimmed V and J ends, which lost 0 bases and 5 bases, there was a span of 8 bases. CDR3: CASSQDARHQPQHF. CDR3 in DNA: TGTGCCAGCAGCCAAGATGCCAGACATCAGCCCCAGCATTTT.

The chain employs TRBV7-9 and TRBJ1-1, with a possible D match to TRBD1 (6 bases). The germline V and J ends were trimmed by 5 bases and 7 bases, with 14 bases remaining between them. The CDR3 sequence is 13 residues long. In germline, CDR1 is SEHNR, CDR2 FQNEAQ (reference sequence). The CDR3 nucleotides read TGTGCCAGCAGCGCGACAGGAGCCCTTGAAGCTTTCTTT. Encoded protein: CASSATGALEAFF.

Ten or more counts support this clonotype. The chain employs TRBV29-1 and TRBJ2-2; TRBD2 agrees at 7 bases. The germline CDR1 and CDR2 sequences are SQVTM and ANQGSEA. The CDR3 covers 15 residues. Trimming took 4 bases from V and 6 from J; bases not matched to a gene: 11. The DNA of the CDR3 is TGCAGCGTTGTCCTGCGGGAGAGGGGAGCCGGGGAGCTGTTTTTT. It translates to CSVVLRERGAGELFF.